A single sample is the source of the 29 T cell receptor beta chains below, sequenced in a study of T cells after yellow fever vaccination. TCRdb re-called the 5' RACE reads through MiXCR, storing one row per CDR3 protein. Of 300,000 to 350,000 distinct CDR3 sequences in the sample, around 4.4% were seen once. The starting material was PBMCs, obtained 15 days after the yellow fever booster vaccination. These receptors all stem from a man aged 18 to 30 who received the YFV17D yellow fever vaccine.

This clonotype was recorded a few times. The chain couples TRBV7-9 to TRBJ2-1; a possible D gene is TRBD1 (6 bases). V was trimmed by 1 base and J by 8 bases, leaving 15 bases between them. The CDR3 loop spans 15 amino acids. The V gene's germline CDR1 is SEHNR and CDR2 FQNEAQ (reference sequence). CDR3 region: CASSLGRGRGDEQFF. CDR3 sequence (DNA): TGTGCCAGCAGCTTAGGAAGGGGCAGGGGAGATGAGCAGTTCTTC.

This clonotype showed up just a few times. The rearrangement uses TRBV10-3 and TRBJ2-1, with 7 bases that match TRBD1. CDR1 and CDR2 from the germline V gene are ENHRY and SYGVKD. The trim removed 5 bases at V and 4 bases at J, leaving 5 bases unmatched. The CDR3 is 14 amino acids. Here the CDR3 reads CAISMAGGYNEQFF. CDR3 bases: TGTGCCATCAGTATGGCAGGGGGATACAATGAGCAGTTCTTC.

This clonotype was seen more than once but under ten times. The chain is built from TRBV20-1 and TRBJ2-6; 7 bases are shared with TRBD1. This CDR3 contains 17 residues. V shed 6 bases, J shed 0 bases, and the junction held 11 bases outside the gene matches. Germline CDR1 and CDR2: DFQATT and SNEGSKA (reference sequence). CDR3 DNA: TGCAGTGCCATTGGGACAGCTAATCGCTCTGGGGCCAACGTCCTGACTTTC. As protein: CSAIGTANRSGANVLTF.

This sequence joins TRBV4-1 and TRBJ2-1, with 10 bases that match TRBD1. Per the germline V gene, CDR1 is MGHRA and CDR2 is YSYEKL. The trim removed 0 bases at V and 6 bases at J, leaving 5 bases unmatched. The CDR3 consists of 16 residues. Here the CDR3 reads CASSQETRTGGNEQFF. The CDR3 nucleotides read TGCGCCAGCAGCCAAGAGACGAGGACAGGGGGCAATGAGCAGTTCTTC.

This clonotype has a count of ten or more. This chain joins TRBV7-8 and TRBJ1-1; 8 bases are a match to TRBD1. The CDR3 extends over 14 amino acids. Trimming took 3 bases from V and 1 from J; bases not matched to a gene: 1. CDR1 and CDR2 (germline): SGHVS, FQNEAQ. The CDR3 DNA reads TGTGCCAGCAGCTTTACAGGGGGGAACACTGAAGCTTTCTTT. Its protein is CASSFTGGNTEAFF.

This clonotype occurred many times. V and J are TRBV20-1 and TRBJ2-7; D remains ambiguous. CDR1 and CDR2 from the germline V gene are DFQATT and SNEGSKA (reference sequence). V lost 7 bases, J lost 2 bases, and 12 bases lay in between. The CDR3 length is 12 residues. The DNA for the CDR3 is TGCAGTGTCCCGAGAAACACCTACGAGCAGTACTTC. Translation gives CSVPRNTYEQYF.

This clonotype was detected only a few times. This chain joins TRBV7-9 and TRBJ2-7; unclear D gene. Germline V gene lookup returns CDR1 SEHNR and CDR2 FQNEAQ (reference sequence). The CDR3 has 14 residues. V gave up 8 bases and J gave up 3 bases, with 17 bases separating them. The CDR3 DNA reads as TGTGCCAGCCAGAGGACCGCTTCGGGCTACGAGCAGTACTTC. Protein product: CASQRTASGYEQYF.

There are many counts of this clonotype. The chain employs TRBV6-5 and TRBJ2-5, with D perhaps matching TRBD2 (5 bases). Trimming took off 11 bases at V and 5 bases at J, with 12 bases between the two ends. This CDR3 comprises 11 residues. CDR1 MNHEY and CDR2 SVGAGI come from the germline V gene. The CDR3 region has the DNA TGTGCCTCACGGGGATTGGAGACCCAGTACTTC. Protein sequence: CASRGLETQYF.

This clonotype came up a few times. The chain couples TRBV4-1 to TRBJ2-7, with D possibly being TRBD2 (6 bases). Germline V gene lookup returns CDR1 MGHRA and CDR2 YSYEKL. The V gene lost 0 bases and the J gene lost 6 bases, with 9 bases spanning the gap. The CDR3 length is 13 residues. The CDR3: CASSQEAGGEQYF. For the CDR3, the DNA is TGCGCCAGCAGCCAAGAGGCCGGGGGCGAGCAGTACTTC.

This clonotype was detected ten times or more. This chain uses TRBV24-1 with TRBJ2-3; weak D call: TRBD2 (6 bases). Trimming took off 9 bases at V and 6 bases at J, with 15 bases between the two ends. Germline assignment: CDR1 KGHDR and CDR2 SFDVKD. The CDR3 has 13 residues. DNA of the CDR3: TGTGCCACCGCAACCTATCGGGAGGATACGCAGTATTTT. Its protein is CATATYREDTQYF.

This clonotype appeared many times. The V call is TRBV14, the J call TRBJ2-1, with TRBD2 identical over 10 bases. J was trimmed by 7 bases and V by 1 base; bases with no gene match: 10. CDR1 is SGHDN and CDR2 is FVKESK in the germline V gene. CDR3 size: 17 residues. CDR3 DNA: TGTGCCAGCAGCCAAGTACCGTTCGGAGCGGGGGGGAATGAGCAGTTCTTC. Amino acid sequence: CASSQVPFGAGGNEQFF.

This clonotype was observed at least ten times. CDR3 coding DNA: TGCAGTGCTAGACCCCCAGGGGGGGAGACCCAGTACTTC. Translating it yields CSARPPGGETQYF. The rearrangement joins TRBV20-1 to TRBJ2-5; weak D call: TRBD1 (7 bases). The CDR3 has 13 amino acids. Per the germline V gene, CDR1 is DFQATT and CDR2 is SNEGSKA (reference sequence). Trimming cost V 2 bases and J 5 bases, with 12 bases left between them.

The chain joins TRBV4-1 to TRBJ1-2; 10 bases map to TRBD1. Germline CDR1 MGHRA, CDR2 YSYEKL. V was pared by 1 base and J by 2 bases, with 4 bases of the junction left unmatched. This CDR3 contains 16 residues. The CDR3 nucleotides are TGCGCCAGCAGCCAAGCCATGGGACAGGGGAACTATGGCTACACCTTC. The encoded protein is CASSQAMGQGNYGYTF.

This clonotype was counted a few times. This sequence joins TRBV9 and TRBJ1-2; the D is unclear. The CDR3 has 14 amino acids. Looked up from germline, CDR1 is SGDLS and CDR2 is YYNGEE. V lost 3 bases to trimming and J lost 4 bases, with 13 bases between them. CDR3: CASSEGTDVYGYTF. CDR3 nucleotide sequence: TGTGCCAGCAGCGAAGGAACAGATGTCTATGGCTACACCTTC.

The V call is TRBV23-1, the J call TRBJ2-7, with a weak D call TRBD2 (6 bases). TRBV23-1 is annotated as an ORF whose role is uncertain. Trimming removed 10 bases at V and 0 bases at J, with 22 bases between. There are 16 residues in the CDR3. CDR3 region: CANLKRDCFSSYEQYV. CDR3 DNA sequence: TGCGCCAACCTCAAACGGGACTGCTTTAGCTCCTACGAGCAGTACGTC.

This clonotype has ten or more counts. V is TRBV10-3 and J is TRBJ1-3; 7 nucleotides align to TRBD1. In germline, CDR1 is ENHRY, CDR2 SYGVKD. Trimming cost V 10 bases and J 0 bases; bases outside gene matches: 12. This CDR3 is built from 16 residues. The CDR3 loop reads CATQTWTGLSGNTIYF. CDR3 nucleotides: TGTGCCACCCAAACTTGGACAGGTCTCTCTGGAAACACCATATATTTT.

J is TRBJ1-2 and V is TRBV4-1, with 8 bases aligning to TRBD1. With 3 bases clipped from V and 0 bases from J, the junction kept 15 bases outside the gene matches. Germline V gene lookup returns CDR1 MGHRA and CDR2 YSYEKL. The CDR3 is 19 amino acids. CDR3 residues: CASSHRITGGRAANYGYTF. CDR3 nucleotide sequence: TGCGCCAGCAGCCACCGAATTACAGGGGGTAGGGCCGCTAACTATGGCTACACCTTC.

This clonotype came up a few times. The chain's CDR3 is CASSSTDYNSPLHF. In nucleotides, the CDR3 is TGTGCCAGCAGTAGTACAGATTATAATTCACCCCTCCACTTT. The chain is built from TRBV6-6 and TRBJ1-6; D unresolved. Germline CDR1 MNHNY, CDR2 SVGAGI (reference sequence). The CDR3 consists of 14 residues. V lost 5 bases, J lost 4 bases, and 9 bases lay in between.

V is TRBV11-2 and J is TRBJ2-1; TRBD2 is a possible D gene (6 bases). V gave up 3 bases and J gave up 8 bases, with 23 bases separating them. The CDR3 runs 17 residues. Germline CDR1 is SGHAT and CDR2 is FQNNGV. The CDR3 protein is CASSFFWRGQPRYEQFF. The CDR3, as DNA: TGTGCCAGCAGCTTTTTTTGGAGGGGCCAACCTCGGTATGAGCAGTTCTTC.

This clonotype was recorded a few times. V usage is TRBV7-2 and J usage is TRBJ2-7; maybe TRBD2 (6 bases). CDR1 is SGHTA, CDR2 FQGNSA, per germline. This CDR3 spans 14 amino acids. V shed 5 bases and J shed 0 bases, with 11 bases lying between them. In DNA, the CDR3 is TGTGCCAGCAGCGGCCCCGGGAGCTCCTACGAGCAGTACTTC. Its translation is CASSGPGSSYEQYF.

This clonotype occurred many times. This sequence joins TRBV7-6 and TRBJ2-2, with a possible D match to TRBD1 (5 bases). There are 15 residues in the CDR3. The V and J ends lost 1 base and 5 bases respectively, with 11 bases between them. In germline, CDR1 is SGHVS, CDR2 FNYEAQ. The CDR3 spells CASSLGPGWTGELFF. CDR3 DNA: TGTGCCAGCAGCTTAGGGCCAGGGTGGACCGGGGAGCTGTTTTTT.

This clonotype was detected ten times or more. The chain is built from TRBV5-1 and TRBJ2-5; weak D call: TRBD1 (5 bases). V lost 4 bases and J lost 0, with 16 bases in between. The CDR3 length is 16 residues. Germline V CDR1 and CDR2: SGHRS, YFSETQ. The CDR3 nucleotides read TGCGCCAGCAGCCCAGGGATACCAGGATACCAAGAGACCCAGTACTTC. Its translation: CASSPGIPGYQETQYF.

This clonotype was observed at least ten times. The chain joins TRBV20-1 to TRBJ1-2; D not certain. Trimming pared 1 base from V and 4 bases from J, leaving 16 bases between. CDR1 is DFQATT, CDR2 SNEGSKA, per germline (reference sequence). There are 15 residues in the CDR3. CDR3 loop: CSARVELNVPYGYTF. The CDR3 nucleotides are TGCAGTGCTAGAGTAGAATTAAACGTACCCTATGGCTACACCTTC.

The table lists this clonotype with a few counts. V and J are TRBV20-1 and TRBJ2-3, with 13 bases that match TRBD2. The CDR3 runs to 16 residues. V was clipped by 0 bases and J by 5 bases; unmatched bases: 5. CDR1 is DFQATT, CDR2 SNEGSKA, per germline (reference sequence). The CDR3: CSARDATSGGQDTQYF. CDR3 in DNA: TGCAGTGCTAGAGATGCGACTAGCGGGGGGCAAGATACGCAGTATTTT.

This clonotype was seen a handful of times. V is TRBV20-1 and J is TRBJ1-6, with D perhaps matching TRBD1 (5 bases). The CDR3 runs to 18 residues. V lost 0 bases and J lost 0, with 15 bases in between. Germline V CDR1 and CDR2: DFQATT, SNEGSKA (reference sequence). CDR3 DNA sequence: TGCAGTGCTAGAGAATGGCCGAGACAGAGCTCCTATAATTCACCCCTCCACTTT. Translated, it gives CSAREWPRQSSYNSPLHF.

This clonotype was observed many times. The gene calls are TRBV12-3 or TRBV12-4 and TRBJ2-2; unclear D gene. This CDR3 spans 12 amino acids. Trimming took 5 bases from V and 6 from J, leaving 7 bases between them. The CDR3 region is CASSVPPGELFF. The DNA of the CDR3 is TGTGCCAGCAGTGTCCCGCCCGGGGAGCTGTTTTTT.

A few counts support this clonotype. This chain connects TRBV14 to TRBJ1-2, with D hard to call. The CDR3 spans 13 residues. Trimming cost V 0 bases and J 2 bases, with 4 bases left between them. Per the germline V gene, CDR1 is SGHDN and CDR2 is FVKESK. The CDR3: CASSQDVNYGYTF. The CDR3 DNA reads TGTGCCAGCAGCCAAGATGTCAACTATGGCTACACCTTC.

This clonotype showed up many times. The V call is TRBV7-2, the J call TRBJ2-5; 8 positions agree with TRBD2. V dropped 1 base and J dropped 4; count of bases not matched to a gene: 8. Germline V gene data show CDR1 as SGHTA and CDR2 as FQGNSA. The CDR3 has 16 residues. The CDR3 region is CASSLGGSGVGETQYF. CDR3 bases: TGTGCCAGCAGCTTAGGTGGTAGCGGGGTGGGAGAGACCCAGTACTTC.

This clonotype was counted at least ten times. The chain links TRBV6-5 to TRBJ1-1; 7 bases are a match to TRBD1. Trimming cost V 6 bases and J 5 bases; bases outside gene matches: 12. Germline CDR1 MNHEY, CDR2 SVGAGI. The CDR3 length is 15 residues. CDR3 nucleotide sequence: TGTGCCAGCAGCCAGGGGACAGTGGGGAGGACTGAAGCTTTCTTT. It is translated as CASSQGTVGRTEAFF.